This is a list of T cell receptor beta chains from one sample in a study of T cells in Graves' hyperthyroidism and ophthalmopathy. One entry per CDR3 protein, called by TCRdb with MiXCR from the multiplex PCR reads. The table shows just under 750,000 distinct CDR3 sequences, with 35% occurring only once. Source material: blood. The receptors were gathered from a middle-aged woman with Graves' hyperthyroidism. CDR3s include the opening cysteine and the closing phenylalanine or tryptophan. A D gene is named only where the DNA matches it firmly. Clone size is stated in some rows and not others, as once, few, many or a class when expanded.

V	size	D	J	DNA	CDR3
TRBV20-1	.	.	TRBJ1-2	TGCAGTGCTCAAATGACAGACTATCTAAACCATGGCTACACCTTC	CSAQMTDYLNHGYTF
TRBV9	few	TRBD1	TRBJ2-7	TGTGCCAGCAGCGGAAACAGGGGGAACGAGCAGTACTTC	CASSGNRGNEQYF
TRBV6-5	.	.	TRBJ2-7	TGTGCCAGCAGTTATCCGGGAGCCTACGAGCAGTACTTC	CASSYPGAYEQYF
TRBV2	many	.	TRBJ1-1	TGTGCCAGCAGCATTACAGGGCTCGCTTTCTTT	CASSITGLAFF
TRBV6-5	few	.	TRBJ1-6	TGTGCCAGCAGGAAGACGGGGGGTGAATCACCCCTCCACTTT	CASRKTGGESPLHF
TRBV24-1	.	TRBD1	TRBJ2-3	TGTGCCACCAGTCCGGGACAGGGCACAGATACGCAGTATTTT	CATSPGQGTDTQYF
TRBV6-1	.	TRBD2	TRBJ2-5	TGTGCCAGCATTCCGGGAGGGGGGTCAGGAGAGACCCAGTACTTC	CASIPGGGSGETQYF
TRBV11-3	.	.	TRBJ2-5	TGTGCCAGCAGCTTAACCCAAGTCCGACAGCCCCAGTACTTC	CASSLTQVRQPQYF
TRBV24-1	many	.	TRBJ2-7	TGTGCCACCAGTGATTCCAGGGGCTCCTACGAGCAGTACTTC	CATSDSRGSYEQYF
TRBV28	.	.	TRBJ1-6	TGTGCCAGCAGGACGGGACAAGATAATTCACCCCTCCACTTT	CASRTGQDNSPLHF
TRBV2	many	.	TRBJ2-2	TGTGCCAGCAGACGGATTCTCGGGGAGCTGTTTTTT	CASRRILGELFF
TRBV4-3	.	TRBD2	TRBJ2-7	TGCGCCAGCAGCCAAGATAACGCGGGGGGGACCTACGAGCAGTACTTC	CASSQDNAGGTYEQYF
TRBV19	many	.	TRBJ1-2	TGTGCCAGTAGACGGATACAGGGAGATGGCTACACCTTC	CASRRIQGDGYTF
TRBV11-2	few	TRBD1	TRBJ1-1	TGTGCCAGCAGCTCCGCTTACAGGGGACACACTGAAGCTTTCTTT	CASSSAYRGHTEAFF
TRBV6-5	.	.	TRBJ1-4	TGTGCCAGCAGCTCCCCCCGGGGAAGACTGTTTTTT	CASSSPRGRLFF
TRBV7-6	.	.	TRBJ2-5	TGTGCCAGCAGCTTAAATATGGATCAGCCCCAGTACTTC	CASSLNMDQPQYF
TRBV11-2	many	TRBD2	TRBJ2-5	TGTGCCAGCAGCCCACCGGGACTAGAGGAGACCCAGTACTTC	CASSPPGLEETQYF
TRBV7-8	many	.	TRBJ1-5	TGTGCCAGCAGCTTAGTACGTCCAGGCTTAAACCAGCCCCAGCATTTT	CASSLVRPGLNQPQHF
TRBV7-8	.	.	TRBJ2-7	TGTGCCAGCAGTGAAAGGCGGGGCCGAGGGGAGCAGTACTTC	CASSERRGRGEQYF